One TCR beta chain is described in this entry. Some clones are missing from TCRdb's copy, which holds only in-frame ones; the method was immunoSEQ multiplex PCR. The sample shows about 250,000 clones, roughly 80% of them seen only once. The data are from a study of blood T cell repertoires in COVID-19. Study-wide background: T cells, B-cell-depleted T cells, or PBMCs provided the cDNA or gDNA that served as material.

V was clipped by 4 bases and J by 10 bases; unmatched bases: 2. CDR1 KGHSH and CDR2 LQKENI come from the germline V gene. This CDR3 contains 13 residues. The sequence came from a man older than 75 with acute or convalescent COVID-19. Sequenced: peripheral blood. The chain links TRBV18 to TRBJ1-6; 9 nucleotides line up with TRBD1. The CDR3 protein is CASSRDRASPLHF. Here the CDR3 DNA reads TGTGCCAGCTCACGGGACAGGGCGTCACCCCTCCACTTT.